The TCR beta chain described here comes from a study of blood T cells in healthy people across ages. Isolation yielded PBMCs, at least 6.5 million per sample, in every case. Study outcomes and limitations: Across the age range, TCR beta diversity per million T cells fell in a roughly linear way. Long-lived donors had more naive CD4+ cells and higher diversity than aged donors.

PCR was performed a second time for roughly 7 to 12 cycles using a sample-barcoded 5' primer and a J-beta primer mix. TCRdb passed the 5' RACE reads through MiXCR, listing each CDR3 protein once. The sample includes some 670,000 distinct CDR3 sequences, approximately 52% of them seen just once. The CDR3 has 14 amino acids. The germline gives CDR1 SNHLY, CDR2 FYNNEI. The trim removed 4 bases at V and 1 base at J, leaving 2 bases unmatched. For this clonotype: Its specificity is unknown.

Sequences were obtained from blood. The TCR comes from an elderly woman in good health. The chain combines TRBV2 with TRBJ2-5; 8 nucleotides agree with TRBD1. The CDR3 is CASSGDRIQETQYF. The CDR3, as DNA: TGTGCCAGCAGTGGGGACAGGATCCAAGAGACCCAGTACTTC.